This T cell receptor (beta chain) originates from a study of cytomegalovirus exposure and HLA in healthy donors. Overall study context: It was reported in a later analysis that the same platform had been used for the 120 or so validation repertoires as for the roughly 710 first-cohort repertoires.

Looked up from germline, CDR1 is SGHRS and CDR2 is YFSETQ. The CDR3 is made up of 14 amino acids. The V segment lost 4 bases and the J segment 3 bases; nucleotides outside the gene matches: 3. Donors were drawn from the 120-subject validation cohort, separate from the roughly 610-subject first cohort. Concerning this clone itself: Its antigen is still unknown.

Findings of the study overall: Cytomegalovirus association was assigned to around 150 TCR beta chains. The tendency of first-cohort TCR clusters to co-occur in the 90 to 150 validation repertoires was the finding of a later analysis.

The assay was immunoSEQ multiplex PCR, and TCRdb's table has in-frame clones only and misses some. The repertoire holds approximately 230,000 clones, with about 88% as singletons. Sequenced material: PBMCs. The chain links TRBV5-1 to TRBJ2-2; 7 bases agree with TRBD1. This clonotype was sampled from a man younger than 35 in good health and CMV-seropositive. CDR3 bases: TGCGCCAGCAGCCCCGGGACAGACACCGGGGAGCTGTTTTTT. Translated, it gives CASSPGTDTGELFF.